This T cell receptor beta chain was captured by sequencing in a study of beta chain features in type 1 diabetes. Study at large: No age, gender or cell yield differences were seen between patients and healthy donors.

Sequenced material consisted of expressed TCRB transcripts (all of the isolated RNA was reverse transcribed). The repertoire was sequenced with immunoSEQ multiplex PCR; TCRdb's copy has only in-frame clones and lacks some. There are approximately 160,000 clones in the sample; under 9.5% occur only once, and 0.55% to 0.75% lies in the top ten. General study results and limits: Sequencing the cDNA could make cells with high TCR expression show up more than they should. All four CD4+ subsets of Type 1 diabetes patients contained TCRB CDR3s that were moderately but significantly shorter. The study found that naive, central memory and Treg TCRB repertoires appeared more similar in patients than in healthy donors.

Note on this clone: Its target is not known.

The CDR3 is 15 residues long. Germline lookup yields CDR1 MNHEY and CDR2 SVGAGI. The V and J ends lost 6 bases and 0 bases respectively, with 12 bases between them. The V call is TRBV6-5, the J call TRBJ1-5; D may be TRBD1 (6 bases). The material sequenced was central memory CD4+ T cells from blood. This receptor was obtained from a man aged 18 to 35 in good health. CDR3: CASSRDRLSNQPQHF. CDR3 in DNA: TGTGCCAGCAGCCGAGACAGGCTTAGCAATCAGCCCCAGCATTTT.